This is a list of T cell receptor beta chains from one sample in a study of T cell repertoires in cytomegalovirus infection. TCRdb fed the reads into MiXCR, producing one record per CDR3 protein. The table includes 450,000 to 550,000 distinct CDR3 sequences, approximately 40% detected once. No antigen is known for these receptors. This specimen was cultured PBMCs, taken from culture after CMV antigen stimulation. The receptors were gathered from a human donor in good health (CMV status not recorded). Some clones in this sample may be carry-over from other donors' samples. Both conserved end residues are trimmed from each CDR3. A D gene is named only where the DNA matches it firmly.

>TRBJ2-1|.|TRBV5-4
ASSLARGGEREQF
>TRBJ2-6|TRBD1|TRBV29-1
SVARTGSHGANVLT
>TRBJ2-3|TRBD2|TRBV18
ASSPPSGRSDTQY
>TRBJ2-7|.|TRBV6-2/TRBV6-3
ASSYNFRGTYEQY
>TRBJ2-1|.|TRBV6-1
ASNGVSGVF
>TRBJ2-1|.|TRBV27
ASSTEDNEQF
>TRBJ2-5|.|TRBV7-2
ASSFAAHQETQY
>TRBJ2-1|.|TRBV12-3/TRBV12-4
ASSWGRRSNEQF
>TRBJ2-3|.|TRBV7-2
ASKGPDTQY
>TRBJ2-3|.|TRBV7-2
ASSLVGGIPSSTDTQY
>TRBJ2-1|TRBD2|TRBV4-1
ASSQDPSGSQSYNEQF
>TRBJ2-1|.|TRBV18
ASSPQSRGDEQF
>TRBJ1-1|.|TRBV6-1
ASSSNRNTEAF
>TRBJ1-5|.|TRBV6-8
ASSYSSWGDQPQH
>TRBJ2-5|.|TRBV7-2
ASSLVPGRMEETQY
>TRBJ2-5|.|TRBV6-5
ASSPTLYSETQY